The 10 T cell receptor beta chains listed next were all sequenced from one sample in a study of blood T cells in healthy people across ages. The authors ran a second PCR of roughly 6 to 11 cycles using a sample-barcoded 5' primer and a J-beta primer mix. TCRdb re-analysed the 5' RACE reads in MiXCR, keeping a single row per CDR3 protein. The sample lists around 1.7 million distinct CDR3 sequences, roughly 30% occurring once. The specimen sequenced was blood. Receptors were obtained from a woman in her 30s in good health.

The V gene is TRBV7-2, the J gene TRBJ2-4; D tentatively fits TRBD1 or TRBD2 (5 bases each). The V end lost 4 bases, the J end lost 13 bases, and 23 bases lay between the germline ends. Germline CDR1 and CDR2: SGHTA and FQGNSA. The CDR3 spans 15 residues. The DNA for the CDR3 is TGTGCCAGCAGCTGGTTTGGGGGAACCGCCGGAGAGCAGTACTTC. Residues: CASSWFGGTAGEQYF.

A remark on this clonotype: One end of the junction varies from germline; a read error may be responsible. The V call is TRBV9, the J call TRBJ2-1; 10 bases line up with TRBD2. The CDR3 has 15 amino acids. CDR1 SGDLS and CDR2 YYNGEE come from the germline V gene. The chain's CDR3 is CAGSVEAGGYNEQFF. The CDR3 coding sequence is TGTGCCGGCAGCGTAGAAGCGGGAGGGTACAATGAGCAGTTCTTC.

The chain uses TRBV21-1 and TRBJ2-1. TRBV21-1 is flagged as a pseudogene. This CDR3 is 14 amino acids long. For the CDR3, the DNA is TGTGCCAGCAGCAAAGGGGCAGTATGTAGTGAGCAGTTCTTC. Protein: CASSKGAVCSEQFF.

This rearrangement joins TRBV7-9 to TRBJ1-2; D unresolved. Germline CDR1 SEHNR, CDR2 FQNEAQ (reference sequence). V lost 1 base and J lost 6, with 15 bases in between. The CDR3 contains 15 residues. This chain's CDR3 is CASSLGSVQSHGYTF. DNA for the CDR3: TGTGCCAGCAGCTTAGGCAGCGTTCAGAGCCATGGCTACACCTTC.

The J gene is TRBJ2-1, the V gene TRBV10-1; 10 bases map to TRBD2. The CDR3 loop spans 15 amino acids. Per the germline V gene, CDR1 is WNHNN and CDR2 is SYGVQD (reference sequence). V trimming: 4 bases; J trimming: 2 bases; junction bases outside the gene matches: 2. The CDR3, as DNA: TGCGCCAGCAGTGCTACTAGCGGGACCTACAATGAGCAGTTCTTC. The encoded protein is CASSATSGTYNEQFF.

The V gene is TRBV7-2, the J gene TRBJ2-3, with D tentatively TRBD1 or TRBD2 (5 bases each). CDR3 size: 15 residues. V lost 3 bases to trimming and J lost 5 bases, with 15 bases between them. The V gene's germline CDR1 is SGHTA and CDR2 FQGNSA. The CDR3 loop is CASSLRGTGEDTQYF. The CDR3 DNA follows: TGTGCCAGCAGCTTGAGGGGCACAGGAGAAGATACGCAGTATTTT.

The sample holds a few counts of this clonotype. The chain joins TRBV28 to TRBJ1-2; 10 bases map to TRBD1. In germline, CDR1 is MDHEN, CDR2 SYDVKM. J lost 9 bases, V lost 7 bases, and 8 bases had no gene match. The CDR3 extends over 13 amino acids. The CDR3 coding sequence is TGTGCCAGCACCCCAGGGACAGGGGCCCGCTACACCTTC. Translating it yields CASTPGTGARYTF.

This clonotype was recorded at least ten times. The CDR3 loop reads CASSRGTRDSYEQYF. CDR3 nucleotide sequence: TGTGCCAGCAGCCGAGGGACACGGGACTCCTACGAGCAGTACTTC. J is TRBJ2-7 and V is TRBV6-5, with a possible D match to TRBD1 (6 bases). The germline V gene has CDR1 MNHEY and CDR2 SVGAGI. The ends were cut back, 6 bases at V and 0 bases at J, with 15 bases in the middle. The CDR3 loop spans 15 amino acids.

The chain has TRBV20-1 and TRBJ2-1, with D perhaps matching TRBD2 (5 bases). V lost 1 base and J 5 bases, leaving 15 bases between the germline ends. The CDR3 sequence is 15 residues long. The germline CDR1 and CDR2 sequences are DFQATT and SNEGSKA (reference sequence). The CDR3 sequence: CSARVGSSGNNEQFF. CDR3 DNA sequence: TGCAGTGCTAGAGTAGGATCCTCGGGAAACAATGAGCAGTTCTTC.

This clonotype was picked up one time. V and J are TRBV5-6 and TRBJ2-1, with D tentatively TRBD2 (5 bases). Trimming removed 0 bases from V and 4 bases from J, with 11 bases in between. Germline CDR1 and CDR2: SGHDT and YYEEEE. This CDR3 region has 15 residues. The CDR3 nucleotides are TGTGCCAGCAGCTTGGGGGGTCCGGGGTACAATGAGCAGTTCTTC. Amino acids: CASSLGGPGYNEQFF. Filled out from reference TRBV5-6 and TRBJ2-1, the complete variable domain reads DAGVTQSPTHLIKTRGQQVTLRCSPKSGHDTVSWYQQALGQGPQFIFQYYEEEERQRGNFPDRFSGHQFPNYSSELNVNALLLGDSALYLCASSLGGPGYNEQFFGPGTRLTVL.